This T cell receptor beta chain stems from a study of blood T cell repertoires in COVID-19 (dated by TCRdb to the early 2020s). In terms of the full investigation: Samples covering the acute and convalescent phases of COVID-19 were provided by collaborators in the United States, Italy and Spain. The prospective study material was composed of cDNA or gDNA derived from T cells, B-cell-depleted T cells, or PBMCs. Subjects who had been exposed to COVID-19, were actively infected with it, or had recovered from it provided the deeply sampled blood TCRbeta repertoires that made up the dataset. Where available, HLA class I and class II types were obtained from metadata supplied by the sample provider rather than from assay-based typing. Sample metadata almost always included a de-identified subject ID, COVID-19 status, age in years and sex. The samples were drawn from two sources: the first 160 participants of the ongoing ImmuneRACE study, and over 950 subjects contributed by 6 global collaborators. A freely available public database, intended as a resource for researchers studying the immune response to SARS-CoV-2, is where the repertoires were released. Findings and caveats that apply to the study as a whole: The quantity of clinical and demographic metadata differed by source and by participant and was supplied without curation.

As for this clone: Its binding antigen is unknown. Base qualities are missing; no much larger clone stands one base away.

One collaborating source in Seattle enrolled patients during active infection and followed them longitudinally through the course of disease. Collaborating institutions collected whole blood in K2EDTA tubes following their own protocols. For TCRbeta analysis, collaborator samples were shipped as frozen whole blood, as isolated PBMCs, or as DNA extracted from either sample type. TCRbeta CDR3 regions were amplified from genomic DNA using the immunoSEQ Assay, a bias-controlled multiplex PCR. In the authors' own workflow: The number of nucleated cells in each sample was estimated by amplification of reference gene primers within the assay. Sequence reads were collapsed and filtered to measure the absolute abundance of every unique TCRbeta CDR3 rearrangement. For each sample, productive Simpson clonality was calculated as the square root of Simpson's diversity index over productive rearrangements. Held by TCRdb, this immuneACCESS table contains in-frame sequences only and omits some clones. Under half of the omission traces to an unresolved V gene where checked; the cause of the rest is unknown. That table gives V, J and clone size, and the DNA gave D and trimming. In all, the sample holds approximately 180,000 clones, and about four fifths of those were seen once. The ten largest clones add up to 12% of the sample.

The germline V gene (reference sequence) sets CDR1 to LGHDT and CDR2 to YNNKEL. Germline trimming amounts to 4 bases on V and 7 bases on J, with 7 as the count of junction bases outside the gene matches. From the cysteine up to the phenylalanine, the CDR3 has a length of 14 residues. The only DNA kept is the CDR3, 42 bases in frame from the first base. In this chain, TRBV3-1 (or the pseudogene TRBV3-2) is recombined with TRBJ2-7; TRBD2 lines up with 10 middle nucleotides. Sequences were obtained from peripheral blood. The clonotype comes from a woman of 80 years or more with COVID-19, enrolled during active disease. CDR3 reads: CASSLTSGSGEQYF. The DNA is TGTGCCAGCAGCCTGACTAGCGGGTCTGGGGAGCAGTACTTC.